This T cell receptor (beta chain) was captured by sequencing in a study of T cells after yellow fever vaccination. The 5'RACE template-switching step produced TCR cDNA and added a universal primer site and UMIs. TCRdb reprocessed the 5' RACE reads via MiXCR and lists one record per CDR3 protein. The sample shows some 350,000 distinct CDR3 sequences, around 10% of them seen only once. Study-level results: The secondary response was weaker, and its peak arrived faster, on day 5 versus 15. Post-booster repertoires contained most primary-vaccination clones again (about 95% CD4, about 90% CD8).

Notes on this clonotype: Its antigen is unknown.

CDR3 length: 15 amino acids. The ends were cut back, 7 bases at V and 1 base at J, with 16 bases in the middle. CDR1 and CDR2 (germline): SGHRS, YFSETQ. The V and J genes are TRBV5-1 and TRBJ2-3; either TRBD1 or TRBD2 may fit D (5 bases each). Sequencing was performed on PBMCs, taken on the day of the first yellow fever vaccination. The source is a man aged 18 to 29 who received the YFV17D yellow fever vaccine. CDR3 sequence (DNA): TGCGCCAGCGGGACGTTGGGGGACCGCACAGATACGCAGTATTTT. This sequence encodes CASGTLGDRTDTQYF.